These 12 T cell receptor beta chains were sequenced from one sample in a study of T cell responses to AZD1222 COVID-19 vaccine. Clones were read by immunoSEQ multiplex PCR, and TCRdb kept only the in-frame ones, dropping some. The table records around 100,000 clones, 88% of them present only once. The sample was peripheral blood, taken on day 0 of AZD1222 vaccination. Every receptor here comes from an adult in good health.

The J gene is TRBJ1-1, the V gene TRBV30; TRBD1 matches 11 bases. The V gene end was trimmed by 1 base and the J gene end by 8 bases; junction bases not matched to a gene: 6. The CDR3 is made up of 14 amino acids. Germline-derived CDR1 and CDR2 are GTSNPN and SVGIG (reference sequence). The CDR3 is CAWSDKGQGVEAFF. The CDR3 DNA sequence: TGTGCCTGGAGTGATAAGGGACAGGGGGTAGAAGCTTTCTTT. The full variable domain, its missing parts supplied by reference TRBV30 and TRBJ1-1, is SQTIHQWPATLVQPVGSPLSLECTVEGTSNPNLYWYRQAAGRGLQLLFYSVGIGQISSEVPQNLSASRPQDRQFILSSKKLLLSDSGFYLCAWSDKGQGVEAFFGQGTRLTVV.

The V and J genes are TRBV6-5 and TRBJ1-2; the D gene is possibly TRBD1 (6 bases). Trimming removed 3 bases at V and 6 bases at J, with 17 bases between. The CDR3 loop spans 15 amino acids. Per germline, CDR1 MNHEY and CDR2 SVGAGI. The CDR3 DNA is TGTGCCAGCAGTTATTCGGGCAGGGGTCGACATGGCTACACCTTC. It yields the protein CASSYSGRGRHGYTF.

The CDR3 loop reads CASSVNQGRGNTIYF. For the CDR3, the DNA is TGTGCCAGCAGCGTTAATCAGGGGCGCGGAAACACCATATATTTT. J is TRBJ1-3 and V is TRBV9, with D perhaps matching TRBD1 (6 bases). From germline, CDR1 is SGDLS and CDR2 YYNGEE. The CDR3 is 15 residues long. V was clipped by 2 bases and J by 4 bases, with 13 bases between them.

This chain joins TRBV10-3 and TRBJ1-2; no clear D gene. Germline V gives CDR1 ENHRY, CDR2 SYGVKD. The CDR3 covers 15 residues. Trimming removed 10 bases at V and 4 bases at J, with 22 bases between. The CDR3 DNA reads TGTGCCAATCAAGGGTCTCAGGACGGAGCCTATGGCTACACCTTC. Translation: CANQGSQDGAYGYTF.

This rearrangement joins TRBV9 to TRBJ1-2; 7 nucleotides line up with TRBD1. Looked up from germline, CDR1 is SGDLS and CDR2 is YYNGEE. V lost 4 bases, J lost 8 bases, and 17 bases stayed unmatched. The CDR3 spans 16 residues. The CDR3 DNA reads TGTGCCAGCAGCCCACCGGGTCGGAGGGGGCATGGGGGCTACACCTTC. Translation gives CASSPPGRRGHGGYTF.

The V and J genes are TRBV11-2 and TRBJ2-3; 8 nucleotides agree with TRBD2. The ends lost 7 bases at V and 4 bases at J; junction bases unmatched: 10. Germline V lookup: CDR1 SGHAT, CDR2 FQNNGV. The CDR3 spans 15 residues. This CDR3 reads CASIVGLAEPDTQYF. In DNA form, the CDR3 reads TGTGCCAGCATCGTCGGACTAGCCGAGCCAGATACGCAGTATTTT. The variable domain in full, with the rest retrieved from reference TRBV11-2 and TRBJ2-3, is EAGVAQSPRYKIIEKRQSVAFWCNPISGHATLYWYQQILGQGPKLLIQFQNNGVVDDSQLPKDRFSAERLKGVDSTLKIQPAKLEDSAVYLCASIVGLAEPDTQYFGPGTRLTVL.

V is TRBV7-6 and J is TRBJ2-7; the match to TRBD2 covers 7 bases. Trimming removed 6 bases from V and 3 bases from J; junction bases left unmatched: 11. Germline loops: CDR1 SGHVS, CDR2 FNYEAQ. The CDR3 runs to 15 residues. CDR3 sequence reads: CASSPAGGTDYEQYF. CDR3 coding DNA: TGTGCCAGCAGTCCGGCCGGGGGGACCGACTACGAGCAGTACTTC.

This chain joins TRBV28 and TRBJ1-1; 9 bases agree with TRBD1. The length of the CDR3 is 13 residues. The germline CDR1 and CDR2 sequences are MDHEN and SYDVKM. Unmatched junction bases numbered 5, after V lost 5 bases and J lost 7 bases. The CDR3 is CASSTGGAGEAFF. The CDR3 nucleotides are TGTGCCAGCAGTACAGGGGGCGCAGGTGAAGCTTTCTTT.

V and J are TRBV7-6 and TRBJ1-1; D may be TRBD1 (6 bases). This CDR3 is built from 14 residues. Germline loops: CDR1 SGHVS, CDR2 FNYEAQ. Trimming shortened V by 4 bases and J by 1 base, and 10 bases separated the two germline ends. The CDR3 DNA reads TGTGCCAGCAGCTCCTTACAGGGGAACACTGAAGCTTTCTTT. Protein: CASSSLQGNTEAFF.

The CDR3 loop is CASSLNPGPRSNEQFF. The CDR3 DNA reads as TGTGCCAGCAGCTTAAATCCGGGACCCCGTAGCAATGAGCAGTTCTTC. The chain has TRBV7-3 and TRBJ2-1; D tentatively fits TRBD1 or TRBD2 (5 bases each). Per the germline V gene, CDR1 is SGHTA and CDR2 is FQGTGA. The V and J ends lost 1 base and 6 bases respectively, with 16 bases between them. The CDR3 has 16 residues.

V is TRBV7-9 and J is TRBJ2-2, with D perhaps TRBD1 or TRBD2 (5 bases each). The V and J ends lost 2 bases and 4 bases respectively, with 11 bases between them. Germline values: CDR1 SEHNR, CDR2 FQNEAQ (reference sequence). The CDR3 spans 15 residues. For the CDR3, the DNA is TGTGCCAGCAGCTTATTCGGGACCTCCACCGGGGAGCTGTTTTTT. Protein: CASSLFGTSTGELFF.

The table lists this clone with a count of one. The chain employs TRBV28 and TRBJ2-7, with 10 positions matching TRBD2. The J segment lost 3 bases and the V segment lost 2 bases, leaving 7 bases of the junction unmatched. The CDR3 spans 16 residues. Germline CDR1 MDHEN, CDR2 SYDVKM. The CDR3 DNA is TGTGCCAGCAGTTTAGGTTCTAGCGGGAGCTTCTACGAGCAGTACTTC. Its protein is CASSLGSSGSFYEQYF.